This T cell receptor (beta chain) was sequenced in a study of technical replicates of blood from a few donors. Repertoires were generated with immunoSEQ multiplex PCR, while TCRdb's copy carries only in-frame clones and drops some. Of about 80,000 clones listed, roughly 96% are singletons. This clone was observed a single time. The CDR3 loop spans 18 amino acids. With V trimmed by 6 bases and J by 3 bases, 10 bases remained unmatched. CDR1 SGHNT and CDR2 YENEEA come from the germline V gene. The V gene is TRBV11-3, the J gene TRBJ2-2; the match to TRBD2 covers 13 bases. The TCR was taken from a human donor in good health. Sequencing used T cells isolated from PBMCs. The CDR3 DNA reads TGTGCCAGCAGTTTACTAGCGGGAGGGATTGGTCACACCGGGGAGCTGTTTTTT. Protein product: CASSLLAGGIGHTGELFF.